The 24 T cell receptor beta chains reported below all come from one sample, sequenced in a study of blood T cells in healthy people across ages. It was with a sample-barcoded 5' primer and a J-beta primer mix that a second PCR of roughly 7 to 12 cycles was run. Each CDR3 protein gets one entry after TCRdb re-called the 5' RACE reads with MiXCR. Of 790,000 or so distinct CDR3 sequences listed, 35% to 60% are singletons. Sequencing used blood. Receptors originate from a man older than 75 in good health.

This clonotype was seen at least ten times. The chain combines TRBV11-2 with TRBJ2-3; D is unresolved. Trimming left V 2 bases short and J 6 bases short, with 15 bases between. Germline assignment: CDR1 SGHAT and CDR2 FQNNGV. The CDR3 sequence is 15 residues long. The CDR3, as DNA: TGTGCCAGCAGCTTAACTGGGGTTGGGCGGGATACGCAGTATTTT. This translates into CASSLTGVGRDTQYF.

The chain uses TRBV5-4 and TRBJ2-1; D uncertain. CDR1 SGHNT and CDR2 YYREEE come from the germline V gene (reference sequence). Trimming took 0 bases from V and 0 from J, leaving 13 bases between them. The CDR3 totals 17 residues. The CDR3 reads CASSLESPAPSYNEQFF. The CDR3 coding sequence is TGTGCCAGCAGCTTGGAATCGCCAGCCCCCTCCTACAATGAGCAGTTCTTC.

The chain employs TRBV5-1 and TRBJ1-1; D is uncertain. CDR1 is SGHRS and CDR2 is YFSETQ in the germline V gene. V dropped 2 bases and J dropped 2 bases, with 10 bases sitting between them. This CDR3 region has 14 residues. CDR3 nucleotides: TGCGCCAGCAGCTTTTTACAGAGAAACACTGAAGCTTTCTTT. Its protein is CASSFLQRNTEAFF.

The rearrangement joins TRBV25-1 to TRBJ2-1; 8 bases agree with TRBD2. Germline V gene lookup returns CDR1 MGHDK and CDR2 SYGVNS. CDR3 length: 14 amino acids. After removal of 2 bases from V and 6 bases from J, the junction contained 3 bases not matched to a gene. The CDR3 DNA follows: TGTGCCAGCAGTGAAACGGGACTAGTCAATGAGCAGTTCTTC. It codes for CASSETGLVNEQFF.

In regard to this clonotype: The junction does not match germline at one end; this may be a read error. The chain uses TRBV12-3 or TRBV12-4 and TRBJ1-1; D might be TRBD1 (5 bases). The CDR3 is 14 residues long. The CDR3 DNA sequence: TGTGCCAGCAGTTTAGTGGGGGGGAACTCTGAAGCTTTCTTT. Residues: CASSLVGGNSEAFF.

The chain couples TRBV6-1 to TRBJ2-5; D is unclear. The CDR3 has 13 residues. The germline CDR1 and CDR2 sequences are MNHNS and SASEGT. The V gene lost 7 bases and the J gene lost 5 bases, with 14 bases spanning the gap. The CDR3 loop reads CASIISLGETQYF. For the CDR3, the DNA is TGTGCCAGCATTATAAGTCTCGGGGAGACCCAGTACTTC.

J is TRBJ2-2 and V is TRBV28; TRBD2 matches 14 bases. This CDR3 is built from 16 residues. With 4 bases clipped from V and 6 bases from J, the junction kept 4 bases outside the gene matches. In germline, CDR1 is MDHEN, CDR2 SYDVKM. CDR3 sequence: CASSYGTSGSAGELFF. DNA for the CDR3: TGTGCCAGCAGTTATGGGACTAGCGGGAGTGCCGGGGAGCTGTTTTTT.

This clonotype was counted a few times. The V call is TRBV29-1, the J call TRBJ2-4; D gene ambiguous. Germline CDR1 is SQVTM and CDR2 is ANQGSEA. CDR3 length equals 13 residues. The V end was cut by 4 bases, the J end by 1 base, with 8 bases between. The CDR3 region has the DNA TGCAGCGTTGGATCGAGTGCCAAAAACATTCAGTACTTC. It codes for CSVGSSAKNIQYF.

This rearrangement joins TRBV20-1 to TRBJ2-7, with 12 bases aligning to TRBD2. After removal of 6 bases from V and 7 bases from J, the junction contained 13 bases not matched to a gene. The CDR3 sequence is 15 residues long. Germline-derived CDR1 and CDR2 are DFQATT and SNEGSKA (reference sequence). The CDR3 here is CSARRTSGINNEQYF. DNA for the CDR3: TGCAGTGCCCGCCGGACTAGCGGGATTAACAATGAGCAGTACTTC.

The CDR3 loop reads CAISESNGGAPDTQYF. CDR3 DNA sequence: TGTGCCATCAGTGAGTCAAACGGGGGGGCCCCAGATACGCAGTATTTT. V and J are TRBV10-3 and TRBJ2-3, with 8 bases fitting TRBD2. V was clipped by 0 bases and J by 4 bases; unmatched bases: 6. The CDR3 extends over 16 amino acids. CDR1 is ENHRY, CDR2 SYGVKD, per germline.

The chain carries TRBV7-9 and TRBJ1-2, with 10 bases fitting TRBD1. Germline loops: CDR1 SEHNR, CDR2 FQNEAQ (reference sequence). J lost 3 bases, V lost 1 base, and 5 bases had no gene match. The CDR3 runs to 16 residues. The CDR3 loop is CASSLDATGGYYGYTF. CDR3 nucleotides: TGTGCCAGCAGCTTAGATGCGACAGGGGGCTACTATGGCTACACCTTC.

This sequence joins TRBV29-1 and TRBJ2-5; 7 nucleotides line up with TRBD1. The CDR3 spans 12 residues. The trim removed 8 bases at V and 2 bases at J, leaving 5 bases unmatched. The germline V gene encodes CDR1 SQVTM and CDR2 ANQGSEA. The CDR3 here is CSSRQGQETQYF. CDR3 coding DNA: TGCAGCTCAAGACAGGGACAAGAGACCCAGTACTTC.

The gene calls are TRBV28 and TRBJ2-5, with 8 bases aligning to TRBD2. This CDR3 is 16 amino acids long. Germline-derived CDR1 and CDR2 are MDHEN and SYDVKM. Losses at the gene ends were 2 bases for V and 11 bases for J; bases not matched to a gene: 16. The CDR3 DNA reads TGTGCCAGCAGTTTACTGGGGGCGGGGGGCAAAAACGTTCAGTACTTC. Amino acids: CASSLLGAGGKNVQYF. Together with reference TRBV28 and TRBJ2-5, the CDR3 gives the full variable domain: DVKVTQSSRYLVKRTGEKVFLECVQDMDHENMFWYRQDPGLGLRLIYFSYDVKMKEKGDIPEGYSVSREKKERFSLILESASTNQTSMYLCASSLLGAGGKNVQYFGPGTRLLVL.

This clonotype was seen more than once but under ten times. This chain links TRBV9 with TRBJ2-7; D possibly matches TRBD1 or TRBD2 (5 bases each). Germline CDR1 and CDR2: SGDLS and YYNGEE. Trimming took 0 bases from V and 5 from J, leaving 12 bases between them. This CDR3 region has 14 residues. The CDR3 region is CASSVGGSVNEQYF. CDR3 DNA: TGTGCCAGCAGCGTAGGGGGGAGTGTAAACGAGCAGTACTTC.

For this clonotype: A read error may be the cause here, since a much bigger clone is one base away. This chain joins TRBV5-6 and TRBJ2-1; D gene uncertain. The J call may be mistaken, given a closer DNA end match to TRBJ2-7. This CDR3 has 15 amino acids. Germline CDR1 and CDR2: SGHDT and YYEEEE. The CDR3 region is CASSLVKSSYNEQYF. The DNA for the CDR3 is TGTGCCAGCAGCTTGGTTAAGAGCTCCTACAATGAGCAGTACTTC.

This clonotype has more than one count but fewer than ten. The genes are TRBV4-2 and TRBJ2-7; D gene ambiguous. This CDR3 region has 16 residues. CDR1 and CDR2 (germline): LGHNA, YNFKEQ. Trimming shortened V by 0 bases and J by 0 bases, and 12 bases separated the two germline ends. The CDR3 DNA follows: TGTGCCAGCAGCCAAGATCTTCGGCGTACCTCCTACGAGCAGTACTTC. Its translation: CASSQDLRRTSYEQYF.

This clonotype has just a few counts. The chain carries TRBV7-2 and TRBJ2-3; a weak D match, TRBD2 (5 bases). Germline V gene data show CDR1 as SGHTA and CDR2 as FQGNSA. The CDR3 loop spans 14 amino acids. Trimming pared 11 bases from V and 0 bases from J, leaving 15 bases between. Written as DNA, the CDR3 is TGTGCCTCCCTCCGGGGTGCTAGCACAGATACGCAGTATTTT. Amino acids: CASLRGASTDTQYF.

The chain carries TRBV15 and TRBJ2-3, with D maybe TRBD2 (5 bases). Germline V gene lookup returns CDR1 LNHNV and CDR2 YYDKDF (reference sequence). This CDR3 has 17 residues. Trimming took off 5 bases at V and 0 bases at J, with 18 bases between the two ends. The CDR3 nucleotides are TGTGCCACCAGCTTCGGACGGACTTCTTTTAGCACAGATACGCAGTATTTT. Protein product: CATSFGRTSFSTDTQYF.

With regard to this clonotype: The junction differs from germline at one of its ends, possibly a read error. This chain joins TRBV5-1 and TRBJ2-1, with 8 bases that match TRBD2. The CDR3 is 15 amino acids. Per the germline V gene, CDR1 is SGHRS and CDR2 is YFSETQ. For the CDR3, the DNA is TGCGCCAGCAGCGGACGACTAGCGTCCTACAATGGGCAGTTCTTC. Translated, it gives CASSGRLASYNGQFF.

The genes are TRBV20-1 and TRBJ2-1; 16 bases agree with TRBD2. The V gene end was trimmed by 3 bases and the J gene end by 4 bases; junction bases not matched to a gene: 6. Germline V gives CDR1 DFQATT, CDR2 SNEGSKA (reference sequence). The CDR3 length is 17 residues. CDR3 sequence reads: CSASLGLAGGPYNEQFF. CDR3 coding DNA: TGCAGTGCTAGCCTGGGACTAGCGGGAGGGCCGTACAATGAGCAGTTCTTC.

The gene calls are TRBV29-1 and TRBJ2-1, with TRBD1 as a possible D gene (6 bases). The CDR3 loop spans 19 amino acids. The germline CDR1 and CDR2 sequences are SQVTM and ANQGSEA. Between the trimmed V and J ends, which lost 0 bases and 0 bases, there was a span of 21 bases. CDR3 protein: CSVEDLGTHDYSSYNEQFF. In nucleotides, the CDR3 is TGCAGCGTTGAAGATCTCGGGACACATGATTATAGCTCCTACAATGAGCAGTTCTTC.

The chain recombines TRBV4-1 with TRBJ2-7, with D possibly TRBD2 on 5 matching bases. The CDR3 length is 15 residues. CDR1 is MGHRA and CDR2 is YSYEKL in the germline V gene. Trimming shortened V by 1 base and J by 2 bases, and 12 bases separated the two germline ends. This CDR3 is CASSQGFSDAYEQYF. The CDR3 DNA reads as TGCGCCAGCAGCCAAGGCTTTAGCGACGCCTACGAGCAGTACTTC.

V gene TRBV5-1 combines with J gene TRBJ2-3; 14 nucleotides align to TRBD2. CDR1 is SGHRS, CDR2 YFSETQ, per germline. The CDR3 length is 19 residues. Trimming took 3 bases from V and 0 from J; bases not matched to a gene: 9. The CDR3 spells CASSWAGTSGGSSTDTQYF. CDR3 sequence (DNA): TGCGCCAGCAGCTGGGCTGGGACTAGCGGGGGATCTAGCACAGATACGCAGTATTTT.

This clonotype was counted a single time. The chain uses TRBV7-2 and TRBJ2-3, with D uncertain. Germline V gene sequence: CDR1 SGHTA, CDR2 FQGNSA. The CDR3 is 15 amino acids. Trimming stripped 2 bases from V and 0 bases from J, with 9 bases between. Here the CDR3 reads CASSLNPASTDTQYF. In nucleotides, the CDR3 is TGTGCCAGCAGCTTAAATCCGGCTAGCACAGATACGCAGTATTTT. Complete variable domain (other parts from reference TRBV7-2 and TRBJ2-3): GAGVSQSPSNKVTEKGKDVELRCDPISGHTALYWYRQSLGQGLEFLIYFQGNSAPDKSGLPSDRFSAERTGGSVSTLTIQRTQQEDSAVYLCASSLNPASTDTQYFGPGTRLTVL.